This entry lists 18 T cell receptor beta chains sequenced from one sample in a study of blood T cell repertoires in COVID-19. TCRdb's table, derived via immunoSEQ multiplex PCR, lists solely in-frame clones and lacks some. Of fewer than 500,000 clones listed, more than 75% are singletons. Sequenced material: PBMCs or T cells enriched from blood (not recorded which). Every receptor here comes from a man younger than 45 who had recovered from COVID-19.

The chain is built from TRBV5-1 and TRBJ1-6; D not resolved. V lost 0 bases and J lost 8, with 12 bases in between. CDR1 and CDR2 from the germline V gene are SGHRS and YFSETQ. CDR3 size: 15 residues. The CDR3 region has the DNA TGCGCCAGCAGCTTGGCCACGGAGGGCCATTCACCCCTCCACTTT. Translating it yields CASSLATEGHSPLHF. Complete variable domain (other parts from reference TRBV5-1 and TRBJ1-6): KAGVTQTPRYLIKTRGQQVTLSCSPISGHRSVSWYQQTPGQGLQFLFEYFSETQRNKGNFPGRFSGRQFSNSRSEMNVSTLELGDSALYLCASSLATEGHSPLHFGNGTRLTVT.

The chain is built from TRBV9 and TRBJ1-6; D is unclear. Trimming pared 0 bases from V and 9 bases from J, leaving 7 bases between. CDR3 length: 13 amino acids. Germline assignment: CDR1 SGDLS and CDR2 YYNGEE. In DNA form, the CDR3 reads TGTGCCAGCAGCGTAGGTGAGATTTCACCCCTCCACTTT. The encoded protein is CASSVGEISPLHF.

The CDR3 region is CASSEEGAGEKLFF. DNA of the CDR3: TGTGCCAGCAGTGAAGAGGGGGCGGGTGAAAAACTGTTTTTT. This chain joins TRBV2 and TRBJ1-4; TRBD1 agrees at 7 bases. Germline-derived CDR1 and CDR2 are SNHLY and FYNNEI. V was pared by 1 base and J by 7 bases, with 3 bases of the junction left unmatched. The CDR3 is made up of 14 amino acids. Supplemented by reference TRBV2 and TRBJ1-4, the full variable domain reads EPEVTQTPSHQVTQMGQEVILRCVPISNHLYFYWYRQILGQKVEFLVSFYNNEISEKSEIFDDQFSVERPDGSNFTLKIRSTKLEDSAMYFCASSEEGAGEKLFFGSGTQLSVL.

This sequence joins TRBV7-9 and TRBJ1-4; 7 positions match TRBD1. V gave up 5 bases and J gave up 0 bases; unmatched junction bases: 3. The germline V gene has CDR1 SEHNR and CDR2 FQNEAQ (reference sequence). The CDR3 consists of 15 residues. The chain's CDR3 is CASSATGATNEKLFF. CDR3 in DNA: TGTGCCAGCAGCGCAACAGGGGCAACTAATGAAAAACTGTTTTTT.

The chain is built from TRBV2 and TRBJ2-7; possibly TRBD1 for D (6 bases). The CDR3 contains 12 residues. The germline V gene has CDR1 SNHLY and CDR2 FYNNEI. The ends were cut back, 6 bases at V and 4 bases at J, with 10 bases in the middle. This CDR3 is CASRGTQYEQYF. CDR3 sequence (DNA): TGTGCCAGCAGAGGGACACAGTACGAGCAGTACTTC.

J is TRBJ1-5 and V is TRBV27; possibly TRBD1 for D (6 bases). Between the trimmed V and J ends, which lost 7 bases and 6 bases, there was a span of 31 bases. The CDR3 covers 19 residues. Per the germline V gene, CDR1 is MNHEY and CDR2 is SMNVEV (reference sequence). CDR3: CASTKLVLTGADGGQPQHF. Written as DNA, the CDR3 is TGTGCCAGCACCAAACTTGTATTGACAGGAGCCGATGGAGGTCAGCCCCAGCATTTT.

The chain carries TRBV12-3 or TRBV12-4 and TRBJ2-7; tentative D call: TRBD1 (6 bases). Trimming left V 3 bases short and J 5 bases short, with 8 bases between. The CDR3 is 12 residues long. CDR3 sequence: CASSLGAHEQYF. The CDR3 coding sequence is TGTGCCAGCAGTTTGGGGGCCCACGAGCAGTACTTC.

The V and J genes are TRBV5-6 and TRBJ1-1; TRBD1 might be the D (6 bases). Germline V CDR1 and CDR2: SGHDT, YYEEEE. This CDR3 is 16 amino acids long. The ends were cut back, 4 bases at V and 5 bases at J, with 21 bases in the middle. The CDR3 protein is CASSVGLGGEGTEAFF. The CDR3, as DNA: TGTGCCAGCAGCGTTGGTCTTGGGGGCGAGGGAACTGAAGCTTTCTTT.

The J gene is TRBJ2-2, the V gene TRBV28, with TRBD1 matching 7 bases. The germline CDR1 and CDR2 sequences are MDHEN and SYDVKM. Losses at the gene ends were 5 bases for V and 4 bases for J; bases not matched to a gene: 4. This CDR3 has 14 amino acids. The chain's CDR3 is CASSQGTVTGELFF. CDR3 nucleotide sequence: TGTGCCAGCAGTCAAGGGACAGTCACCGGGGAGCTGTTTTTT. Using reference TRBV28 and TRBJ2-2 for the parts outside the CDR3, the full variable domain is DVKVTQSSRYLVKRTGEKVFLECVQDMDHENMFWYRQDPGLGLRLIYFSYDVKMKEKGDIPEGYSVSREKKERFSLILESASTNQTSMYLCASSQGTVTGELFFGEGSRLTVL.

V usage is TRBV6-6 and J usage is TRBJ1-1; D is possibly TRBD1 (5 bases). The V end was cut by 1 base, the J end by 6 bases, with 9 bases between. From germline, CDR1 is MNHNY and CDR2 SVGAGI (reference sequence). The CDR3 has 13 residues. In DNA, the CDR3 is TGTGCCAGCAGTTACTTGGCGGGGGCTGAAGCTTTCTTT. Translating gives CASSYLAGAEAFF.

In DNA, the CDR3 is TGTGCCAGCTCACCACCGTGGCCAAGTCTGAACACTGAAGCTTTCTTT. This gives the protein CASSPPWPSLNTEAFF. V usage is TRBV18 and J usage is TRBJ1-1; D not certain. In germline, CDR1 is KGHSH, CDR2 LQKENI. V was cut by 0 bases and J by 0 bases, with 11 bases left in between. The CDR3 length is 16 residues.

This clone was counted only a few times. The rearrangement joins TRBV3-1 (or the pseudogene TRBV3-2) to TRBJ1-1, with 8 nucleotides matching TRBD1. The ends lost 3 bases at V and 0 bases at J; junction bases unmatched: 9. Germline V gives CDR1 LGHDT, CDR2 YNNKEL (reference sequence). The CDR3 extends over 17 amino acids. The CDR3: CASSHDRGRGLNTEAFF. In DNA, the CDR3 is TGTGCCAGCAGCCATGACAGGGGAAGGGGTTTGAACACTGAAGCTTTCTTT.

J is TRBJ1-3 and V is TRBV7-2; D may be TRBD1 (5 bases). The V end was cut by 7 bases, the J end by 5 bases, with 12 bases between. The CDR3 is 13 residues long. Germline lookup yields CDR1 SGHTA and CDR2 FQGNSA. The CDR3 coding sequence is TGTGCCAGCACCGACAGTTCGAGAAACACCATATATTTT. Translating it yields CASTDSSRNTIYF.

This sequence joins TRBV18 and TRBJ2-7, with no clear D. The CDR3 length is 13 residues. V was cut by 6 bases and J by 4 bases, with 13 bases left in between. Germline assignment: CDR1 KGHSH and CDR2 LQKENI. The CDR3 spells CASSLGIEYEQYF. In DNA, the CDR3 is TGTGCCAGCTCCCTGGGCATAGAGTACGAGCAGTACTTC. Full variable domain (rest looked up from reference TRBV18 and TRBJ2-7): NAGVMQNPRHLVRRRGQEARLRCSPMKGHSHVYWYRQLPEEGLKFMVYLQKENIIDESGMPKERFSAEFPKEGPSILRIQQVVRGDSAAYFCASSLGIEYEQYFGPGTRLTVT.

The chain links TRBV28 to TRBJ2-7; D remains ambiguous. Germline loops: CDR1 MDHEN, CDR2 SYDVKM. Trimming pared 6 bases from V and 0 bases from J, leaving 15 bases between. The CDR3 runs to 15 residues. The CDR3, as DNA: TGTGCCAGCAGACCTACGACAAGTAGCTCCTACGAGCAGTACTTC. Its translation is CASRPTTSSSYEQYF.

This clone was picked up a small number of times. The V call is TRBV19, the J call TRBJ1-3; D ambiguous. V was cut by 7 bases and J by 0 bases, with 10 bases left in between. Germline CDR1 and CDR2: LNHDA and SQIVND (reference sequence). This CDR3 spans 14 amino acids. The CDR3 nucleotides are TGTGCCAGTATCTCAGGCTACTCTGGAAACACCATATATTTT. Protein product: CASISGYSGNTIYF.

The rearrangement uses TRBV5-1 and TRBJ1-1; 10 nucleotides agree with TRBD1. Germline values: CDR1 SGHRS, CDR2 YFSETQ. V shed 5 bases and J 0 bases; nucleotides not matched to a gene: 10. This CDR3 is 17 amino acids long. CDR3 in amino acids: CASRTGTGDRMNTEAFF. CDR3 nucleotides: TGCGCCAGCAGAACCGGGACAGGGGACCGCATGAACACTGAAGCTTTCTTT.

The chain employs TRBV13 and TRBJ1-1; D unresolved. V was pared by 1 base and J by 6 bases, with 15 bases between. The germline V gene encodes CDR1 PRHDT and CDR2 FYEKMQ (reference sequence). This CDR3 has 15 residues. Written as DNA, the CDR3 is TGTGCCAGCAGCTTAGAAATGAGGCTCGGCTCTGAAGCTTTCTTT. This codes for CASSLEMRLGSEAFF. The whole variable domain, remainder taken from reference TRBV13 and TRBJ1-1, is AAGVIQSPRHLIKEKRETATLKCYPIPRHDTVYWYQQGPGQDPQFLISFYEKMQSDKGSIPDRFSAQQFSDYHSELNMSSLELGDSALYFCASSLEMRLGSEAFFGQGTRLTVV.